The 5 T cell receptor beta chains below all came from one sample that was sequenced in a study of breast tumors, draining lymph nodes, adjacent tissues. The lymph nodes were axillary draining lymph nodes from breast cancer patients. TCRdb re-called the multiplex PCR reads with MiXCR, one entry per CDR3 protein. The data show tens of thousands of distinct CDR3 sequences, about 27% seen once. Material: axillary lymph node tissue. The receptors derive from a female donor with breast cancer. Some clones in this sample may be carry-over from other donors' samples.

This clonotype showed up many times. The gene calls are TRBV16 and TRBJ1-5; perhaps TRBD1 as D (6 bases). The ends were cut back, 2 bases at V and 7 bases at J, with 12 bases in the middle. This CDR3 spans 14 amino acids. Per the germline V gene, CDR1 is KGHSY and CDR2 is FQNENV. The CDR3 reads CASSQGGNGQPQHF. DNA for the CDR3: TGTGCCAGCAGCCAAGGGGGCAACGGACAGCCCCAGCATTTT. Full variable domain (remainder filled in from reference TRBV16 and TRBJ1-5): GEEVAQTPKHLVRGEGQKAKLYCAPIKGHSYVFWYQQVLKNEFKFLISFQNENVFDETGMPKERFSAKCLPNSPCSLEIQATKLEDSAVYFCASSQGGNGQPQHFGDGTRLSIL.

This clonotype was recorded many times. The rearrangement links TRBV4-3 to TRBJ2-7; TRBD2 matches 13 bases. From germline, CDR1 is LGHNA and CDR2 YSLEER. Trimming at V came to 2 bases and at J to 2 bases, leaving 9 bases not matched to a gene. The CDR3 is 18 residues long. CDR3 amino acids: CASSQSPGLAGSAYEQYF. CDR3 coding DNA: TGCGCCAGCAGCCAATCACCGGGACTAGCGGGATCCGCCTACGAGCAGTACTTC.

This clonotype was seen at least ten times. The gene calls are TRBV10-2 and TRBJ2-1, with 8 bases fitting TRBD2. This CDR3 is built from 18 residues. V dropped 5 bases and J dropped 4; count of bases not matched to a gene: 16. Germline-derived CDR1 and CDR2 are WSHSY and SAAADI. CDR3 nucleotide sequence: TGCGCCAGCAGTTATAAACATCGGGCTAGCGGGTATTACAATGAGCAGTTCTTC. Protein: CASSYKHRASGYYNEQFF.

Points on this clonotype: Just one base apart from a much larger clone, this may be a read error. CDR3 in DNA: TGTGCCAGCACCCTGGACAACTCCTTGAACACTGAAGCTTTCTTT. Translated, it gives CASTLDNSLNTEAFF. The genes are TRBV7-2 and TRBJ1-1; a weak D match, TRBD1 (5 bases). The CDR3 sequence is 15 residues long. Trimming took 7 bases from V and 0 from J, leaving 15 bases between them. In germline, CDR1 is SGHTA, CDR2 FQGNSA. The entire variable domain, with the rest obtained from reference TRBV7-2 and TRBJ1-1, is as follows: GAGVSQSPSNKVTEKGKDVELRCDPISGHTALYWYRQSLGQGLEFLIYFQGNSAPDKSGLPSDRFSAERTGGSVSTLTIQRTQQEDSAVYLCASTLDNSLNTEAFFGQGTRLTVV.

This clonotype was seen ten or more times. This CDR3 reads CAISAVSADTQYF. CDR3 nucleotide sequence: TGTGCCATCAGTGCTGTGAGCGCAGATACGCAGTATTTT. The chain carries TRBV10-3 and TRBJ2-3; D call uncertain. V shed 4 bases and J shed 4 bases, with 9 bases lying between them. Germline values: CDR1 ENHRY, CDR2 SYGVKD. The CDR3 runs to 13 residues.